In this sample, the clone carrying this TCR beta chain turned up many times. The sample belongs to a study of T cells in Graves' hyperthyroidism and ophthalmopathy. Germline CDR1 MDHEN, CDR2 SYDVKM. This CDR3 is 15 amino acids long. Trimming removed 5 bases at V and 1 base at J, with 14 bases between. RNA transcripts yielded amplified TCR beta CDR3 regions. TCR CDR3 regions were first amplified by RT-PCR with HTBI primers. TCRdb passed the multiplex PCR reads through MiXCR, listing each CDR3 protein once. Found here are about 290,000 distinct CDR3 sequences, roughly 14% of them singletons; the top ten hold 6.5% to 10%.

Material: blood. This receptor was taken from a woman in her thirties with Graves' hyperthyroidism that later progressed to Graves' ophthalmopathy. The chain couples TRBV28 to TRBJ1-1; D is unresolved. The CDR3 loop reads CASSASLPANTEAFF. In DNA, the CDR3 is TGTGCCAGCAGTGCCTCCCTCCCAGCGAACACTGAAGCTTTCTTT.